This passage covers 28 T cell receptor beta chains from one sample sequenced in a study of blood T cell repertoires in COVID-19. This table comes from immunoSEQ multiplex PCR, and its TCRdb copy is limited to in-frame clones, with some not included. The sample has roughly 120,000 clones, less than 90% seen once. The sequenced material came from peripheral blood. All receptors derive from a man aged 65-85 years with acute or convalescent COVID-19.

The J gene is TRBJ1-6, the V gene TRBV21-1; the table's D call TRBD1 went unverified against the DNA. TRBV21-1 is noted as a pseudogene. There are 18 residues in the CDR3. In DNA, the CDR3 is TGTGCCAGCAGCAAAGCGCTCCCCAACAGGATCCATAATTCACCCCTCCACTTT. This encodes CASSKALPNRIHNSPLHF.

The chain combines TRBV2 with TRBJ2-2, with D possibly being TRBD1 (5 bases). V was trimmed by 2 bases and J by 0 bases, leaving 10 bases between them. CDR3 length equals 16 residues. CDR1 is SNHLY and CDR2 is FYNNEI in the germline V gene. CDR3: CASSEFDSANTGELFF. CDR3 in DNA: TGTGCCAGCAGTGAATTCGACAGCGCGAACACCGGGGAGCTGTTTTTT.

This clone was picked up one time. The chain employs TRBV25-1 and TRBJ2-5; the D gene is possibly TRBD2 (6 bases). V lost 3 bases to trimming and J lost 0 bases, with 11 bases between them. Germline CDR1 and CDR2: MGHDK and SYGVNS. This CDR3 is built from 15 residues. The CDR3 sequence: CASSDRGLYQETQYF. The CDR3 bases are TGTGCCAGCAGTGACCGGGGACTGTACCAAGAGACCCAGTACTTC.

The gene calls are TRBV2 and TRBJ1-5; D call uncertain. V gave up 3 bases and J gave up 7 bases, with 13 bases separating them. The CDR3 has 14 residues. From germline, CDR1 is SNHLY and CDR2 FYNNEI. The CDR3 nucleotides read TGTGCCAGCAGTGACAGGAGCCTAGCACAGCCCCAGCATTTT. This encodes CASSDRSLAQPQHF. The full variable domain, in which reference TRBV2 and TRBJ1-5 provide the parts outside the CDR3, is EPEVTQTPSHQVTQMGQEVILRCVPISNHLYFYWYRQILGQKVEFLVSFYNNEISEKSEIFDDQFSVERPDGSNFTLKIRSTKLEDSAMYFCASSDRSLAQPQHFGDGTRLSIL.

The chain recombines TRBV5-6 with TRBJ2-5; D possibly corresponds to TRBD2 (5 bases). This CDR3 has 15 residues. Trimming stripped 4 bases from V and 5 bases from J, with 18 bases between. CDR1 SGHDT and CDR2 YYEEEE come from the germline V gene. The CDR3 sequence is CASSVKAASGETQYF. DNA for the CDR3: TGTGCCAGCAGCGTTAAAGCGGCGTCTGGCGAGACCCAGTACTTC.

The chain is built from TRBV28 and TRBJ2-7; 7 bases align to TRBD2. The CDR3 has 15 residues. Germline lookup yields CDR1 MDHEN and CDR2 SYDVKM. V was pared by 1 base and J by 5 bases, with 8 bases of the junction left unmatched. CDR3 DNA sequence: TGTGCCAGCAGTTTATCGGGGGGAAAAAGGCACGAGCAGTACTTC. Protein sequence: CASSLSGGKRHEQYF.

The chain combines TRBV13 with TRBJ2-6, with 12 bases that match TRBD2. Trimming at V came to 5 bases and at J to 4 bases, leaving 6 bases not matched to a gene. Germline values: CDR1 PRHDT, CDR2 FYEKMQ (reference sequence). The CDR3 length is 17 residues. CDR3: CASSARLAGEGANVLTF. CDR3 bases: TGTGCCAGCAGCGCCCGACTAGCGGGGGAGGGGGCCAACGTCCTGACTTTC.

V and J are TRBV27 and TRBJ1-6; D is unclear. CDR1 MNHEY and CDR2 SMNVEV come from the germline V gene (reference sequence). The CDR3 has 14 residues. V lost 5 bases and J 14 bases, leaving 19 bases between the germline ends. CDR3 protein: CASSVLTGLPTLHF. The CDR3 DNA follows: TGTGCCAGCAGTGTACTAACGGGTCTACCAACCCTCCACTTT.

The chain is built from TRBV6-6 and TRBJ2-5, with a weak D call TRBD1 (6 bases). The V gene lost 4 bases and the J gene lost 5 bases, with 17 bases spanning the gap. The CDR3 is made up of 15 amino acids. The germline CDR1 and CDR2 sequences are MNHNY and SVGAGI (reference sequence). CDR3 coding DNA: TGTGCCAGCAGTTCGGGCTACAGGGTGGGGGAGACCCAGTACTTC. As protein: CASSSGYRVGETQYF.

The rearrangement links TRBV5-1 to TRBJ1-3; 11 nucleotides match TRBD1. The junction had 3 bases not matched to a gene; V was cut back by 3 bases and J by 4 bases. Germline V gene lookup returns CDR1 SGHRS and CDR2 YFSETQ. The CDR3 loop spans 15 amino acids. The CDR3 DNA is TGCGCCAGCAGCTATGGACAGGGGGCCGGAAACACCATATATTTT. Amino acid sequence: CASSYGQGAGNTIYF. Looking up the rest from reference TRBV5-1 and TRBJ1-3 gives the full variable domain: KAGVTQTPRYLIKTRGQQVTLSCSPISGHRSVSWYQQTPGQGLQFLFEYFSETQRNKGNFPGRFSGRQFSNSRSEMNVSTLELGDSALYLCASSYGQGAGNTIYFGEGSWLTVV.

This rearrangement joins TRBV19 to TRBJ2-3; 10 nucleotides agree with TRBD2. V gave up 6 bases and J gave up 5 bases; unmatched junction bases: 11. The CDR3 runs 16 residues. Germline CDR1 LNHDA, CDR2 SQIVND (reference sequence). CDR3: CASSPGSGGAGDTQYF. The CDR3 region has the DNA TGTGCCAGTAGCCCGGGGAGCGGGGGGGCCGGAGATACGCAGTATTTT.

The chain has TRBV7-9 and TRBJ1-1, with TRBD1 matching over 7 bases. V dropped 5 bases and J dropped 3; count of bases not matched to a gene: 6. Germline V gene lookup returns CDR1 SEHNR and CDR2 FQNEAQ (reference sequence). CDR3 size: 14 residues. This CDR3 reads CASSPRGQYTEAFF. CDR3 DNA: TGTGCCAGCAGCCCTAGGGGACAGTACACTGAAGCTTTCTTT.

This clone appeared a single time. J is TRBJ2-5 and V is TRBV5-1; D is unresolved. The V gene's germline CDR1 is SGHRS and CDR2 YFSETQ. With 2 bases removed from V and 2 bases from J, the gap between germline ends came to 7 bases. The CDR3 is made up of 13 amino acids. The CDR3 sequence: CASSFGKQETQYF. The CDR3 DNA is TGCGCCAGCAGCTTTGGCAAGCAAGAGACCCAGTACTTC.

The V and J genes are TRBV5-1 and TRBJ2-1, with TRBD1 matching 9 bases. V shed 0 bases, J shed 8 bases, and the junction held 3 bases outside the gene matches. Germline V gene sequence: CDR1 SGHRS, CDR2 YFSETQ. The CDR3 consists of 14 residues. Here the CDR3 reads CASSLGDRADEQFF. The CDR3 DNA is TGCGCCAGCAGCTTGGGGGACAGGGCCGATGAGCAGTTCTTC.

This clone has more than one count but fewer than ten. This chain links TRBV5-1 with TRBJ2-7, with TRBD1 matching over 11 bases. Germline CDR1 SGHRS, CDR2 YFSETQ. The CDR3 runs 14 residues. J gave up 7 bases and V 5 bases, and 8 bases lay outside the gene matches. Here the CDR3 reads CASRPGQGAEEQYF. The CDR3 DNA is TGCGCCAGCAGACCCGGACAGGGGGCGGAAGAGCAGTACTTC.

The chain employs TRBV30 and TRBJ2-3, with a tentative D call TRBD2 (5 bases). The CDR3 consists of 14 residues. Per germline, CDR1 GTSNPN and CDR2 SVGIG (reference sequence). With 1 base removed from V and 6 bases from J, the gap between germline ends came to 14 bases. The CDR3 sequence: CAWSDQRPPDTQYF. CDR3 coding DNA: TGTGCCTGGAGTGATCAGCGGCCTCCGGATACGCAGTATTTT. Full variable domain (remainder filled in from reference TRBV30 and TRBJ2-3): SQTIHQWPATLVQPVGSPLSLECTVEGTSNPNLYWYRQAAGRGLQLLFYSVGIGQISSEVPQNLSASRPQDRQFILSSKKLLLSDSGFYLCAWSDQRPPDTQYFGPGTRLTVL.

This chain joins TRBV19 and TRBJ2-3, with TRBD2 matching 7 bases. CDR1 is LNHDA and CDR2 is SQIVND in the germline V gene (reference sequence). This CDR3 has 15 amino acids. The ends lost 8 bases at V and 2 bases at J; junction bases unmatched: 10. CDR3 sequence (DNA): TGTGCCAGTGGGGGGGGGACTCAACACACAGATACGCAGTATTTT. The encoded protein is CASGGGTQHTDTQYF.

CDR3 sequence (DNA): TGTGCCAGCTCACGGGGACAGGTTGACTCCTACGAGCAGTACTTC. Protein: CASSRGQVDSYEQYF. V usage is TRBV18 and J usage is TRBJ2-7; 8 bases match TRBD1. V was clipped by 4 bases and J by 0 bases; unmatched bases: 5. The CDR3 consists of 15 residues. Germline CDR1 and CDR2: KGHSH and LQKENI.

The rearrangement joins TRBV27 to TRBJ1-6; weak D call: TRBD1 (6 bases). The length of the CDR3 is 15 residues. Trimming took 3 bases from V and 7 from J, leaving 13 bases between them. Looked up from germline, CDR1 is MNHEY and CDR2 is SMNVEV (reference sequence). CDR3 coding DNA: TGTGCCAGCAGTTTTGGAGACAGGAAGAATTCACCCCTCCACTTT. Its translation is CASSFGDRKNSPLHF.

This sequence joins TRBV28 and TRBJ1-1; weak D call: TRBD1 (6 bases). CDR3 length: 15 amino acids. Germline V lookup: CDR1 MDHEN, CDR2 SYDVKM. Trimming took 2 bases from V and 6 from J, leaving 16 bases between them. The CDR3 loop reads CASSLGGYRGAEAFF. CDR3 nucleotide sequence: TGTGCCAGCAGTTTAGGGGGCTACAGAGGGGCTGAAGCTTTCTTT.

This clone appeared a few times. CDR3 sequence (DNA): TGTGCCACACGACAGGGGGCCCTCGAGATTTATGGCTACACCTTC. This sequence encodes CATRQGALEIYGYTF. The genes are TRBV7-2 and TRBJ1-2; 10 bases agree with TRBD1. The J segment lost 5 bases and the V segment lost 10 bases, leaving 13 bases of the junction unmatched. The CDR3 is made up of 15 amino acids. The V gene's germline CDR1 is SGHTA and CDR2 FQGNSA.

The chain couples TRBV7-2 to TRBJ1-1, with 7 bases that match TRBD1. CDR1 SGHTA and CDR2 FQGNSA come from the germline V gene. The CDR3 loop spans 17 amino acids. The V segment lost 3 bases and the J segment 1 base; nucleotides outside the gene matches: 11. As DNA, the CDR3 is TGTGCCAGCAGCTTCTTCATTGGGACAGCGGGGAACACTGAAGCTTTCTTT. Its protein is CASSFFIGTAGNTEAFF.

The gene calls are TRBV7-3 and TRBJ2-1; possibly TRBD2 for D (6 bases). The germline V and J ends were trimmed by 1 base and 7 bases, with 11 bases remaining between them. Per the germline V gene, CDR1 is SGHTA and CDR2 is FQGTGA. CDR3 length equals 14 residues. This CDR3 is CASSLSTSTNEQFF. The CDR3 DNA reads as TGTGCCAGCAGCTTAAGTACTAGCACAAATGAGCAGTTCTTC.

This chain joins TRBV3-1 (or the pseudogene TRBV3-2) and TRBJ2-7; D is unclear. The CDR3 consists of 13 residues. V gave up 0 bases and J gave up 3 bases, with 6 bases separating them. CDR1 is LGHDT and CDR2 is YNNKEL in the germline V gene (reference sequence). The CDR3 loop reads CASSQEIYYEQYF. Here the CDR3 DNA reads TGTGCCAGCAGCCAAGAGATCTACTACGAGCAGTACTTC.

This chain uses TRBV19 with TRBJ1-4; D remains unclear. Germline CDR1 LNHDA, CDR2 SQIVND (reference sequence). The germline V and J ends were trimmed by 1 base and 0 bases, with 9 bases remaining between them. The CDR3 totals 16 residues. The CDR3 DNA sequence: TGTGCCAGTAGTATAGGCCGGCGGCCAACTAATGAAAAACTGTTTTTT. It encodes CASSIGRRPTNEKLFF.

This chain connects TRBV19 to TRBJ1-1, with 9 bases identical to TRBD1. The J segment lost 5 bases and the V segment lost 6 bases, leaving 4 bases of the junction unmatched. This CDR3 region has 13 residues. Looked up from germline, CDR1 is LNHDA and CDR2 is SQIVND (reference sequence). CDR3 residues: CASRLTGGTEAFF. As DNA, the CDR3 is TGTGCCAGTAGGCTGACAGGGGGGACTGAAGCTTTCTTT.

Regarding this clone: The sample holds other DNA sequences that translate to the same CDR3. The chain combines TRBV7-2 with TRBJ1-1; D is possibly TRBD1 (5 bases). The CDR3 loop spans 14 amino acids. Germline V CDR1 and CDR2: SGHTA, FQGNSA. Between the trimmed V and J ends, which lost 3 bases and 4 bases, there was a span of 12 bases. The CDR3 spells CASSLTRVVTEAFF. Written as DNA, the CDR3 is TGTGCCAGCAGCTTGACCAGGGTGGTCACTGAAGCTTTCTTT.

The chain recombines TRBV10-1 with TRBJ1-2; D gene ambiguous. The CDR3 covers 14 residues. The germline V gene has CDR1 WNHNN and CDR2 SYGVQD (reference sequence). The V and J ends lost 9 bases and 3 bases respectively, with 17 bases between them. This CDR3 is CARRGVAGDYGYTF. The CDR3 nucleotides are TGCGCCAGACGGGGAGTGGCTGGGGACTATGGCTACACCTTC.